The clone carrying this T cell receptor beta chain was seen a few times. What it binds is not known. The sample belongs to a study of beta chain features in type 1 diabetes. V was pared by 0 bases and J by 6 bases, with 11 bases between. CDR1 SEHNR and CDR2 FQNEAQ come from the germline V gene (reference sequence). There are 14 residues in the CDR3. Sequencing targeted expressed TCRB transcripts, as all isolated RNA had been reverse transcribed. Sequencing was performed with immunoSEQ multiplex PCR; in TCRdb, only in-frame clones are kept and a portion is missing. The data contain about 47,000 clones, just under 45% of them singletons. Central memory, naive, regulatory and stem cell-like memory CD4+ cells were sorted by CD45RO/CCR7/CD25/CD127/CD95/CD27. Study results and limitations: For cells with high TCR expression, cDNA sequencing could yield over-representation. At VDJ recombination sites, type 1 diabetes patients had fewer insertions and more deleted nucleotides. TCRB CDR3s were moderately but significantly shorter in Type 1 diabetes patients in all four CD4+ subsets.

The chain combines TRBV7-9 with TRBJ1-1, with no clear D. Source material: stem cell memory CD4+ T cells from blood. The sequence derives from a man younger than 40 with type 1 diabetes. CDR3 DNA: TGTGCCAGCAGCTTAGCAGTAATGGGAGCTGAAGCTTTCTTT. Residues: CASSLAVMGAEAFF.